The present T cell receptor (beta chain) was sequenced within a study of T cell therapy product for transplant patients (dated 2019 in TCRdb). Concerning the study at large: The wider healthy donor group comprised about 19 individuals, approximately 10 male and 9 female, aged about 24 to 90 years, in Berlin, Germany. TCRbeta repertoire analysis of rapamycin-treated and untreated products involved n = 3 healthy donors. The expansion media were supplemented either with IL-7 and IL-15 at roughly 10 ng/ml or, alternatively, with IL-2 at roughly 50 U/ml. To assess clonal composition, the researchers compared the TCRbeta repertoires of CMV-specific T-cell products that were either rapamycin-treated or untreated, with both kinds coming from the same donors. Using CMV as the model virus, the study developed a next-generation autologous adoptive antiviral T-cell product for immunosuppressed solid organ transplant patients.

V is cut back by 4 bases and J by 9 bases, with 16 bases in the junction unmatched. From cysteine to phenylalanine, the CDR3 is 17 amino acids long. This entry keeps only the CDR3 DNA: 51 bases, framed from base 1. CDR1 and CDR2, per the germline V gene, are SNHLY and FYNNEI. Broader findings and caveats from the paper: Paired products from the same donor had many clones in common, while repertoires from different donors did not overlap. The authors suggested that increased clonal diversity in Rapa-TCPs may reflect survival of low-frequency clones and preferential expansion of central memory T cells. Rapamycin-treated products showed a more diverse, less clonal TCRbeta repertoire and contained more distinct clones than untreated products. Approximately 64% of the repertoire was covered by the top 10 clones in rapamycin-treated products, versus approximately 91% in untreated products.

Of note for this clone: The antigen it recognizes is unknown. No much larger clone exists at a distance of one base, and base qualities are not known.

Based on the paper, the sample's label should be read as: 20 to 25 nM rapamycin added during CMV-specific T-cell product expansion (Rapa-TCP). The meaning behind the sample label is: CMVpp65/IE-1-reactive T cells enriched by IFNgamma capture and expanded in vitro. For about six hours, PBMCs were stimulated with overlapping CMV pp65 and IE-1 peptide pools, with each pool at about 0.55 ug/ml. IFNgamma-producing CMV-stimulated cells were positively selected with the IFNgamma Secretion Assay-Cell Enrichment and Detection Kit (Miltenyi Biotec). Enriched IFNgamma+ cells were grown for 20 to 25 days with irradiated autologous feeders together with either IL-7/IL-15 or IL-2. To provide enough cells for different cell sorting steps, buffy coats were used from about a sixth of the 19 healthy donors. Peripheral blood mononuclear cells were isolated using Biocoll density gradient centrifugation. The buffy coats from healthy donors came from DRK.

Genomic DNA was extracted using an AllPrep DNA/RNA Kit, and TCRbeta CDR3 regions were amplified using the immunoSEQ hsTCRb Kit. The original pipeline was this. Productive rearrangements, defined as in-frame CDR3 nucleotide sequences without stop codons, were analyzed in immunoSEQ Analyzer 3.0. Sample overlap was measured using the Morisita index, while clonality was calculated from productive entropy normalized to the number of productive rearrangements. What TCRdb holds here is the immuneACCESS table cut down to in-frame rearrangements. Part of the clones is not present; checked against another copy, under half of the missing clones reflect an unresolved V gene, and the others are unexplained. V, J and clone size are taken as reported in that table, and D and trimming were inferred from the DNA itself. Here the sample has 350 to 500 clones; 60% occur a single time. About 90% of the sample rests with the top ten.

The source material was a sorted cell population cultured from PBMCs. The sequence came from an adult in good health. The chain was built from TRBV2 and TRBJ2-1; TRBD2 agrees with 9 junctional bases. The bases read TGTGCCAGCAGTGGATTAGCGGGGGCCCGATACCCGGGTGAGCAGTTCTTC. It codes for CASSGLAGARYPGEQFF.